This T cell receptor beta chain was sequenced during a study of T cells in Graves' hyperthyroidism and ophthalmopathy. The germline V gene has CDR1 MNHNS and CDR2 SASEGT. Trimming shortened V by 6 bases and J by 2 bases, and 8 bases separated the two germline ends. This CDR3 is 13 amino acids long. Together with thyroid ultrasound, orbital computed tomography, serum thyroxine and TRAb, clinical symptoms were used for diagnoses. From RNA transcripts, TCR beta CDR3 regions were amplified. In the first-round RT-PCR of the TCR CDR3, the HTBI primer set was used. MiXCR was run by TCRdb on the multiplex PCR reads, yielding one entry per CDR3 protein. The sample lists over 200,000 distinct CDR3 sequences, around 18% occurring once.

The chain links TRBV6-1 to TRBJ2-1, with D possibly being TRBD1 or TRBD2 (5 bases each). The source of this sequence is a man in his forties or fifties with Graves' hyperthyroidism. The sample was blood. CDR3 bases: TGTGCCAGCAGACGGGACGCCTACAATGAGCAGTTCTTC. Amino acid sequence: CASRRDAYNEQFF.